This TCR beta chain was observed in a study of T cell changes during pregnancy in multiple sclerosis. Measured with immunoSEQ multiplex PCR; TCRdb has only the in-frame clones, and not every one. The profile shows roughly 40,000 clones, roughly 92% of them singletons. The source of this sequence is a female donor with multiple sclerosis, enrolled in a pregnancy study. The sample here was CD4+ T cells from peripheral blood mononuclear cells, taken before pregnancy.

The CDR3 is CASSRGGLVHSGNTIYF. The CDR3 DNA is TGCGCCAGCAGCCGGGGGGGACTGGTACACTCTGGAAACACCATATATTTT. V usage is TRBV4-1 and J usage is TRBJ1-3, with a weak D call TRBD1 (5 bases). Trimming took off 4 bases at V and 0 bases at J, with 16 bases between the two ends. Germline V gene lookup returns CDR1 MGHRA and CDR2 YSYEKL. The CDR3 is made up of 17 amino acids.